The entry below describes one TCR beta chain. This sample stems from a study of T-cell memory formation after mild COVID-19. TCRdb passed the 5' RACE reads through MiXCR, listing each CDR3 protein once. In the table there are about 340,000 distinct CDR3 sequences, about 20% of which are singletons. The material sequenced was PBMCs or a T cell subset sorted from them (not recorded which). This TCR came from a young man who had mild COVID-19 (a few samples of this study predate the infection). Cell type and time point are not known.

This CDR3 is CASSGRGVGTEAFF. The CDR3, as DNA: TGTGCCAGCAGTGGTAGGGGGGTCGGCACTGAAGCTTTCTTT. The chain recombines TRBV2 with TRBJ1-1; TRBD1 might be the D (6 bases). Germline V CDR1 and CDR2: SNHLY, FYNNEI. This CDR3 has 14 amino acids. The V end was cut by 4 bases, the J end by 4 bases, with 13 bases between. The full variable domain, completed using reference TRBV2 and TRBJ1-1, is EPEVTQTPSHQVTQMGQEVILRCVPISNHLYFYWYRQILGQKVEFLVSFYNNEISEKSEIFDDQFSVERPDGSNFTLKIRSTKLEDSAMYFCASSGRGVGTEAFFGQGTRLTVV.